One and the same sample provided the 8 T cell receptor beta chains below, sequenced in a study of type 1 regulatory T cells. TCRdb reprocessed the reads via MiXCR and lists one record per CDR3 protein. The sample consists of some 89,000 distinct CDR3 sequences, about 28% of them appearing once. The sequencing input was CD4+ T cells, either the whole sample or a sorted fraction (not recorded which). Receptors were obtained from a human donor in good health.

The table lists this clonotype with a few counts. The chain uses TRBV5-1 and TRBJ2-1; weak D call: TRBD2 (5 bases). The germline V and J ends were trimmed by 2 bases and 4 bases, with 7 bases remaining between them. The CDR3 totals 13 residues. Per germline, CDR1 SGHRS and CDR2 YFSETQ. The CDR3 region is CASSLDYYNEQFF. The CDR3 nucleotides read TGCGCCAGCAGCTTAGACTATTACAATGAGCAGTTCTTC.

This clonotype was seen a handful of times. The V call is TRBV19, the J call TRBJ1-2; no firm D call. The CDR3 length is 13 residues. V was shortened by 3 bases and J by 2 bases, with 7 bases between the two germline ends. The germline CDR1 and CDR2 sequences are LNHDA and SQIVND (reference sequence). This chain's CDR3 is CASSIVDNYGYTF. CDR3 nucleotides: TGTGCCAGTAGTATCGTGGACAACTATGGCTACACCTTC.

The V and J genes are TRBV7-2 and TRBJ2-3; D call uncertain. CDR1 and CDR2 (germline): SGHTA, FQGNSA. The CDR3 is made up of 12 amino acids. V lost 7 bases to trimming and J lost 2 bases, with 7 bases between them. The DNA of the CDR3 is TGTGCCAGCACCCCTTTCACAGATACGCAGTATTTT. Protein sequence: CASTPFTDTQYF.

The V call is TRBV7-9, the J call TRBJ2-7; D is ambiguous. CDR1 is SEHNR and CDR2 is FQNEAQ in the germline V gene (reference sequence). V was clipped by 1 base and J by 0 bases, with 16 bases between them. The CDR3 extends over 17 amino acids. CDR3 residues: CASSLGDRFRSSYEQYF. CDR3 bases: TGTGCCAGCAGCTTAGGAGACCGTTTTCGAAGCTCCTACGAGCAGTACTTC. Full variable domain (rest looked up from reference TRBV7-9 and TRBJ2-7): DTGVSQNPRHKITKRGQNVTFRCDPISEHNRLYWYRQTLGQGPEFLTYFQNEAQLEKSRLLSDRFSAERPKGSFSTLEIQRTEQGDSAMYLCASSLGDRFRSSYEQYFGPGTRLTVT.

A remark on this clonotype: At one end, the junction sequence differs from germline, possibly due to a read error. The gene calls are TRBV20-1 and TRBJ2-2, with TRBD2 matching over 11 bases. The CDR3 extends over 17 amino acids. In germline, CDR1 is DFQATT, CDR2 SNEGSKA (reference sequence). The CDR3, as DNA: TGCAGTGCCCGAGGGAATAGCGGGAGGGGTCGCACCGGGAAGCTGTTTTTT. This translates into CSARGNSGRGRTGKLFF.

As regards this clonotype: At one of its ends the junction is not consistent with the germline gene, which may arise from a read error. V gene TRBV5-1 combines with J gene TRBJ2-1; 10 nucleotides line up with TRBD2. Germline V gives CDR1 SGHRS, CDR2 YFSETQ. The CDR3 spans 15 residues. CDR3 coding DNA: TGCGCCATCAGCTTGGGGACTAGCGATTACAATGAGCAGTTCTTC. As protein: CAISLGTSDYNEQFF.

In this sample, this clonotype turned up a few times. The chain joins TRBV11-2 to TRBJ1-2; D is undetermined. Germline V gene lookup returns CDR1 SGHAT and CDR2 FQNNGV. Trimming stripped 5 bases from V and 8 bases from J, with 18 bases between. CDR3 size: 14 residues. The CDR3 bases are TGTGCCAGCAGCGATTTTTCTCGGGGAGGCGGCTACACCTTC. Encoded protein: CASSDFSRGGGYTF.

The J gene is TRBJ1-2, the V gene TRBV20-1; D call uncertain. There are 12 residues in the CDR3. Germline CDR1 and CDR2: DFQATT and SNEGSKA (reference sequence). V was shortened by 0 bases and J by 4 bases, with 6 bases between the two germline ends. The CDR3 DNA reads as TGCAGTGCTAGAGATCTGCCCTATGGCTACACCTTC. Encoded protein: CSARDLPYGYTF.